Given below is one T cell receptor beta chain in context. Antigen: not known. Construction of TCR beta libraries relied on iRepertoire HTBI primers and on Arm-PCR targeting CDR3 regions. Each CDR3 protein gets one entry after TCRdb re-called the multiplex PCR reads with MiXCR. The table lists hundreds of thousands of distinct CDR3 sequences, 13% of them singletons. CDR1 is MNHNS, CDR2 SASEGT, per germline. V dropped 6 bases and J dropped 2 bases, with 7 bases sitting between them. The CDR3 sequence is 12 residues long. Time point reported: newly diagnosed GD, antithyroid drugs for less than 3 months. Generation of the TCR library employed RNA extracted from PBMCs. The entry originates in a study of regulatory T cells in long-lasting Graves disease. Study as a whole: Graves' patients (newly diagnosed) had been on antithyroid drugs under 3 months. Study results and caveats: Persistent Graves' patients showed a TCR diversity that was lower than that of newly diagnosed ones.

This sample was shared with a second study, whose subject was T cells in Graves' hyperthyroidism and ophthalmopathy.

The chain is built from TRBV6-1 and TRBJ1-2; D not certain. The sequence came from a man younger than 45 with Graves disease. The source was peripheral blood mononuclear cells (PBMCs), collected at new diagnosis, from a patient treated with antithyroid drugs. The CDR3 sequence is CASRDGNYGYTF. The DNA of the CDR3 is TGTGCCAGCAGAGACGGCAACTATGGCTACACCTTC.